This TCR beta chain was documented in a study of OX40 agonist ivuxolimab in advanced cancers. Drawing of blood for sampling happened at baseline, at cycle 4 day 1, and at cycle 7 day 1. This CDR3 comprises 16 residues. Trimming removed 3 bases from V and 0 bases from J; junction bases left unmatched: 7. The germline CDR1 and CDR2 sequences are SGHRS and YFSETQ. Profiled with immunoSEQ multiplex PCR; TCRdb holds only in-frame clones, not every one. The sample records about 86,000 clones, more than 85% being singletons. This TCR derives from an adult with an advanced solid tumor such as melanoma, head and neck, liver or kidney cancer. The chain carries TRBV5-1 and TRBJ1-1, with TRBD1 identical over 8 bases. The sample here was CD4+ or CD8+ T cells sorted from blood, taken in a trial of the OX40 agonist ivuxolimab. CDR3 DNA sequence: TGCGCCAGCAGCTCTGGGACAGGAGGCATGAACACTGAAGCTTTCTTT. Its protein is CASSSGTGGMNTEAFF.